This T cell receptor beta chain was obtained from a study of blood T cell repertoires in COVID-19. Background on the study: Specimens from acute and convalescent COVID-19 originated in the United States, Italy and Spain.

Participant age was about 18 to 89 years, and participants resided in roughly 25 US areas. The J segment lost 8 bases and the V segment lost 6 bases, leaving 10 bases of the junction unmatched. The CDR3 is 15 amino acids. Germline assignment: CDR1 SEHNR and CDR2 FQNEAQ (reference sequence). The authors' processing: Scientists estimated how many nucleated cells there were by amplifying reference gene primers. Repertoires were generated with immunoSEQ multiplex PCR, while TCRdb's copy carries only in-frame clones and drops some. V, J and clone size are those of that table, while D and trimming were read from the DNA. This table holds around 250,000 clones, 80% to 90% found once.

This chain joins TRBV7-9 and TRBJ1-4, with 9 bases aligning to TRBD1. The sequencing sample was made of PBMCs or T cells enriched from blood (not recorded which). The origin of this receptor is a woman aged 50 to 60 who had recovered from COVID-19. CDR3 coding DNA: TGTGCCAGCAGTATGCCCGGGACAGGGTACGAAAAACTGTTTTTT. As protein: CASSMPGTGYEKLFF.